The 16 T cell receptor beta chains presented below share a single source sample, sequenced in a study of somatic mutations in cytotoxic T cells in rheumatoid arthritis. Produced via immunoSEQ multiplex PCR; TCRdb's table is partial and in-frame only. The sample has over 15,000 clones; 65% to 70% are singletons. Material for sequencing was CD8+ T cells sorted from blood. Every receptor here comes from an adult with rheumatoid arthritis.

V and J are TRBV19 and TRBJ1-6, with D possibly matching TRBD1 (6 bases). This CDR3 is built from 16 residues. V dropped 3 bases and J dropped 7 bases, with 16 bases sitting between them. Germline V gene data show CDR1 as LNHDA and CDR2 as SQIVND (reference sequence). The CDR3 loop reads CASSISANRENSPLHF. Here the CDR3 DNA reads TGTGCCAGTAGTATCAGTGCCAACAGGGAGAATTCACCCCTCCACTTT.

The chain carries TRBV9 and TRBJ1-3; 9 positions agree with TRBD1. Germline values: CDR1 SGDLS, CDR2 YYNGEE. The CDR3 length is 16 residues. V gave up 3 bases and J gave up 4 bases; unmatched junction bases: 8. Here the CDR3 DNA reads TGTGCCAGCAGCGCCGACGGGACAGGGTTGGGAAACACCATATATTTT. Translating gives CASSADGTGLGNTIYF.

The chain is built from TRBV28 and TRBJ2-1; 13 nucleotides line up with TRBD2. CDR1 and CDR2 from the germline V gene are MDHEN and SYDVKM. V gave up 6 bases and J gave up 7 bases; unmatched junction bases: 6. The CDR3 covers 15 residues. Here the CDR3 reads CASSKGLAGWNEQFF. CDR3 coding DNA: TGTGCCAGCAGCAAGGGACTAGCGGGGTGGAATGAGCAGTTCTTC.

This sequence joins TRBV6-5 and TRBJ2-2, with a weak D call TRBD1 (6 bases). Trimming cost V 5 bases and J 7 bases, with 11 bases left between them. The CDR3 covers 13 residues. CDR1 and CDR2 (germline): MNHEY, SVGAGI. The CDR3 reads CASSLQGVGELFF. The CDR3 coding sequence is TGTGCCAGCAGTCTACAGGGCGTCGGGGAGCTGTTTTTT.

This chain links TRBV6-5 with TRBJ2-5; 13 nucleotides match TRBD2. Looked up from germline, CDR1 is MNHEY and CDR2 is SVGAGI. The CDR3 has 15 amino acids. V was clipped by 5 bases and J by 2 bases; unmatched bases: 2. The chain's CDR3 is CASSRLAGGQETQYF. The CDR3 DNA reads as TGTGCCAGCAGTCGACTAGCGGGGGGACAAGAGACCCAGTACTTC.

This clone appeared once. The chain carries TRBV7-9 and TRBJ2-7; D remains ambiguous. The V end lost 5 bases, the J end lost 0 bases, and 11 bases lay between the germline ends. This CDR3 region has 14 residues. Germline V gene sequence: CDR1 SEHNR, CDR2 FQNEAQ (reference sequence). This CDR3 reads CASSTTVLSYEQYF. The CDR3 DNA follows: TGTGCCAGCAGCACGACCGTACTCTCCTACGAGCAGTACTTC.

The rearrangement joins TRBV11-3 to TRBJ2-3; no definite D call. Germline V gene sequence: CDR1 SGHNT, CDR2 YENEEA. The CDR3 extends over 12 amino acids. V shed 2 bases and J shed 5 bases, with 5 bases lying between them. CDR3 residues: CASSLIGDTQYF. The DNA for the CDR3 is TGTGCCAGCAGCTTAATCGGAGATACGCAGTATTTT.

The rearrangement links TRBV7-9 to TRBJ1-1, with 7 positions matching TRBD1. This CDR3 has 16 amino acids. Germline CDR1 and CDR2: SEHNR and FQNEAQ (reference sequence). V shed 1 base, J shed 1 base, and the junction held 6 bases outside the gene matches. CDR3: CASSLDKRTGNTEAFF. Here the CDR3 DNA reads TGTGCCAGCAGCTTAGATAAAAGGACAGGGAACACTGAAGCTTTCTTT.

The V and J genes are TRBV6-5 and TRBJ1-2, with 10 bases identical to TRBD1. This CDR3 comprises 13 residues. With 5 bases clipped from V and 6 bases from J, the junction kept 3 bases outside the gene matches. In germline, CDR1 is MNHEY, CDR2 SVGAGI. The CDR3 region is CASSIGQGDGYTF. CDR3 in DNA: TGTGCCAGCAGTATAGGACAGGGGGATGGCTACACCTTC.

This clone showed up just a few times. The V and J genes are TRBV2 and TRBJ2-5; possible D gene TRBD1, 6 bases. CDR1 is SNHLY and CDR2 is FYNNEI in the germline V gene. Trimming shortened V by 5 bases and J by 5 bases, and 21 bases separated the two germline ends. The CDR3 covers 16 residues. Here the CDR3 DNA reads TGTGCCAGCAGTTCCCCCCGACAGGCTCTGGGGGAGACCCAGTACTTC. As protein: CASSSPRQALGETQYF.

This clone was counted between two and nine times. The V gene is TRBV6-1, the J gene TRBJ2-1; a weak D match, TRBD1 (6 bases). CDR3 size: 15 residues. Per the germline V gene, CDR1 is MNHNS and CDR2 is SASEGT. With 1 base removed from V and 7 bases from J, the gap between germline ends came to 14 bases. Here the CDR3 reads CASSEEGHPRNEQFF. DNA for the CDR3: TGTGCCAGCAGTGAAGAGGGACACCCGAGGAATGAGCAGTTCTTC.

The CDR3 sequence: CASSWGQGQETQYF. Here the CDR3 DNA reads TGTGCCAGCAGTTGGGGACAGGGCCAAGAGACCCAGTACTTC. The V call is TRBV27, the J call TRBJ2-5; 9 bases map to TRBD1. Trimming took 4 bases from V and 1 from J; bases not matched to a gene: 1. Germline V gene lookup returns CDR1 MNHEY and CDR2 SMNVEV (reference sequence). The CDR3 is 14 amino acids.

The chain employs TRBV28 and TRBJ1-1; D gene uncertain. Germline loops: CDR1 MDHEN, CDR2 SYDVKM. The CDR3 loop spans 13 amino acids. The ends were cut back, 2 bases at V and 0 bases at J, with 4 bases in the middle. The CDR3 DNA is TGTGCCAGCAGTTTAATTATGAACACTGAAGCTTTCTTT. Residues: CASSLIMNTEAFF.

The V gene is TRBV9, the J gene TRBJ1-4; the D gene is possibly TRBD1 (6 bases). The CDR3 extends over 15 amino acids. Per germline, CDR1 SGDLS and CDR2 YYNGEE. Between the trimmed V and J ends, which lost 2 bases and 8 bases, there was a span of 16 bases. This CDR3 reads CASSVDQRGNEKLFF. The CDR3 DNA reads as TGTGCCAGCAGCGTGGATCAAAGGGGGAACGAAAAACTGTTTTTT.

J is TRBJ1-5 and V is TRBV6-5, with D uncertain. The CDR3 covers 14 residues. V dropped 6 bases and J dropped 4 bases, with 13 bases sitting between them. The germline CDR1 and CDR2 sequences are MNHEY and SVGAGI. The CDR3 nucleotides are TGTGCCAGCAGCCAAGTCGGGTGGAATCAGCCCCAGCATTTT. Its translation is CASSQVGWNQPQHF.

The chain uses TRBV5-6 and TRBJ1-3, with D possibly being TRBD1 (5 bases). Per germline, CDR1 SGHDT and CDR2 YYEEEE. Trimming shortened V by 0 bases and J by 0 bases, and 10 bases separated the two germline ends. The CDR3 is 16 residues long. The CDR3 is CASSLAGGTSGNTIYF. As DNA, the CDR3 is TGTGCCAGCAGCTTGGCCGGGGGAACCTCTGGAAACACCATATATTTT.